The rows below give T cell receptor beta chains drawn from one sample of a study of shared clonotypes between healthy human individuals. Sequencing was performed with immunoSEQ multiplex PCR; in TCRdb, only in-frame clones are kept and a portion is missing. Of 2 million to 2.5 million clones in the sample, 95% were seen once. The sequencing sample was made of naive CD4+ T cells sorted from blood. Receptors were obtained from a man aged 18 to 30 in good health. CDR3s include the opening cysteine and the closing phenylalanine or tryptophan. Fields, in order: clone size, D gene, J gene, V gene, CDR3 DNA, CDR3 protein. A D gene is named only where the DNA matches it firmly. Clone size is shown for a subset of rows, as once, few, many or a class of expanded clone.

>-|TRBD2|TRBJ2-2|TRBV7-9
TGTGCCACCAAATCAGACGGGGCTAGCGGGAACACCGGGGAGCTGTTTTTT
CATKSDGASGNTGELFF
>-|-|TRBJ2-3|TRBV7-3
TGTGCCAGCAGCGCCAATGGCCAAGGCACAGATACGCAGTATTTT
CASSANGQGTDTQYF
>-|TRBD2|TRBJ2-7|TRBV6-5
TGTGCCAGCAGTCGTAGCGGGAGCTCCTACGAGCAGTACTTC
CASSRSGSSYEQYF
>-|-|TRBJ2-7|TRBV2
TGTGCCAGCAGGGGACCCGGAGGGTCAGAGCAGTACTTC
CASRGPGGSEQYF
>-|TRBD2|TRBJ2-3|TRBV10-3
TGTGCCATCAGTGAGGGACTAGCGGTGGCAGATACGCAGTATTTT
CAISEGLAVADTQYF
>-|-|TRBJ2-1|TRBV6-6
TGTGCCAGCAGTTACGAATCTAGCGTTGAGCAGTTCTTC
CASSYESSVEQFF
>once|TRBD2|TRBJ2-7|TRBV6-6
TGTGCCAGTGTTGCGGGAGGGGGCTACGAGCAGTACTTC
CASVAGGGYEQYF
>-|-|TRBJ2-7|TRBV7-2
TGTGCCAGCAGACCCCGGGACCACTCCTACGAGCAGTACTTC
CASRPRDHSYEQYF
>-|TRBD1|TRBJ2-2|TRBV30
TGTGCCTGGAGTGGCCGACCGGGACAGGGGTTTAACACCGGGGAGCTGTTTTTT
CAWSGRPGQGFNTGELFF
>-|-|TRBJ2-2|TRBV11-2
TGTGCCAGCAGCTTAGTGGGGACCACCGGGGAGCTGTTTTTT
CASSLVGTTGELFF
>-|-|TRBJ1-4|TRBV5-4
TGTGCCAGCAGCGCGAGGGGTAGTAATGAAAAACTGTTTTTT
CASSARGSNEKLFF
>-|-|TRBJ2-6|TRBV7-2
TGTGCCAGCAGCTCCCAGGGTTACGTCTTGGGCAACGTCCTGACTTTC
CASSSQGYVLGNVLTF
>-|-|TRBJ2-3|TRBV6-6
TGTGCCAGCAGTTACTCAGGGAAGATAAGGGCAGATACGCAGTATTTT
CASSYSGKIRADTQYF
>-|TRBD1|TRBJ1-3|TRBV5-4
TGTGCCAGCAGCTTGGTTGGGCGACAGGGCGATTCTGGAAACACCATATATTTT
CASSLVGRQGDSGNTIYF
>-|-|TRBJ2-1|TRBV7-2
TGTGCCACCGGGCTTTTCAGTGCCAATGAGCAGTTCTTC
CATGLFSANEQFF
>-|-|TRBJ2-3|TRBV7-9
TGTGCCAGCAGCTTAGAGTTTGAGGGAGCCACTACAGATACGCAGTATTTT
CASSLEFEGATTDTQYF
>-|-|TRBJ1-5|TRBV28
TGTGCCAGCAGTTTATCAACAGGGAACATAACAAGCTGGATAATGTGGTTTAATCAGCCCCAGCATTTT
CASSLSTGNITSWIMWFNQPQHF
>-|-|TRBJ1-6|TRBV4-1
TGCGCCAGCAGCCAACCGCAGGGTGGGTGGACACCCCTCCACTTT
CASSQPQGGWTPLHF
>-|TRBD1|TRBJ1-1|TRBV18
TGTGCCAGCTCACCGGACAGGGGATCGAACACTGAAGCTTTCTTT
CASSPDRGSNTEAFF
>-|TRBD2|TRBJ2-1|TRBV19
TGTGCCAGTAGTAAACCGGGACTAGCGGGGGCGGTTGAGCAGTTCTTC
CASSKPGLAGAVEQFF
>-|-|TRBJ2-2|TRBV4-3
TGCGCCAGCAGCCATCTTGGGTTCGGGACTGCGAACACCGGGGAGCTGTTTTTT
CASSHLGFGTANTGELFF
>-|-|TRBJ2-1|TRBV2
TGTGCCAGCAGCGAGGGGTATGAGCAGTTCTTC
CASSEGYEQFF
>-|TRBD2|TRBJ2-1|TRBV6-6
TGTGCCAGCAGCTCCCAGCGGGGGGGCTCCTACAATGAGCAGTTCTTC
CASSSQRGGSYNEQFF
>once|-|TRBJ1-1|TRBV28
TGTGCCAGCAGAAATTATTTTCGCACTGAAGCTTTCTTT
CASRNYFRTEAFF
>-|TRBD1|TRBJ1-2|TRBV2
TGTGCCACCTCGGGACAGGGGGCGTGGGGCTACACCTTC
CATSGQGAWGYTF
>-|-|TRBJ2-7|TRBV10-3
TGTGCCACCGCGAGGGGGGGATTGGAAGACGAGCAGTACTTC
CATARGGLEDEQYF
>-|-|TRBJ1-5|TRBV5-3
TGTGCCAGAAGTTCGGACATCAACAATCAGCCCCAGCATTTT
CARSSDINNQPQHF
>-|-|TRBJ2-7|TRBV10-3
TGTGCCATCACCAGGGGCGGGAATGACGAGCAGTACTTC
CAITRGGNDEQYF
>-|-|TRBJ1-4|TRBV2
TGTGCCAGCAGCCGGGATGGGAAACTGTTTTTT
CASSRDGKLFF
>-|-|TRBJ1-6|TRBV18
TGTGCCAGCTCACCTCGGACGGCCGATAATTCACCCCTCCACTTT
CASSPRTADNSPLHF
>-|TRBD1|TRBJ2-7|TRBV5-1
TGCGCCAGCAGCTTGCAGGGGGCGCGGGAGCAGTACTTC
CASSLQGAREQYF
>-|TRBD2|TRBJ2-2|TRBV28
TGTGCCAGCGGGTGGCCTAGCGGGGGGCTACGCACCGGGGAGCTGTTTTTT
CASGWPSGGLRTGELFF
>-|-|TRBJ1-1|TRBV10-3
TGTGCCATCAGGGGGGCGGGAGAGGAGACTGAAGCTTTCTTT
CAIRGAGEETEAFF
>-|-|TRBJ2-7|TRBV25-1
TGTGCCAGCAGTGAATCAGGGCGGCCCCCTGAAGAGCAGTACTTC
CASSESGRPPEEQYF
>-|TRBD1|TRBJ2-2|TRBV2
TGTGCCAGCAGCGAGGGACAGACGAACACCGGGGAGCTGTTTTTT
CASSEGQTNTGELFF
>once|-|TRBJ1-3|TRBV9
TGTGCCAGCAGCGTAGAAGCAGCCCCCCTTTACACCATATATTTT
CASSVEAAPLYTIYF
>-|TRBD2|TRBJ2-5|TRBV6-5
TGTGCCAGCACAACGACTAGCGGGAGCCAAGAGACCCAGTACTTC
CASTTTSGSQETQYF
>-|-|TRBJ1-2|TRBV27
TGTGCCAGCAGTCCAACCCCGACAGGCCATGGCTACACCTTC
CASSPTPTGHGYTF
>once|TRBD1|TRBJ1-1|TRBV6-5
TGTGCCAGCAGTTACTCTGACAGGGTAAGAACTGAAGCTTTCTTT
CASSYSDRVRTEAFF
>-|-|TRBJ2-1|TRBV5-1
TGCGCCAGCAGCCGAACTAGCAAGGAAGGTGAGCAGTTCTTC
CASSRTSKEGEQFF
>-|-|TRBJ2-7|TRBV20-1
TGCAGTACACAAAGAACCTACGAGCAGTACTTC
CSTQRTYEQYF
>-|-|TRBJ1-2|TRBV5-4
TGTGCCAGCACCCAGATCGGCAACTATGGCTACACCTTC
CASTQIGNYGYTF
>-|-|TRBJ2-5|TRBV5-4
TGTGCCAGCAGGTTGGGTGACAGTAGGGGAGAGACCCAGTACTTC
CASRLGDSRGETQYF
>-|TRBD2|TRBJ2-3|TRBV9
TGTGCCAGCAGCATCCGGGGGGGTCGCACAGATACGCAGTATTTT
CASSIRGGRTDTQYF
>-|TRBD1|TRBJ1-2|TRBV29-1
TGCAGCGTCGAAAGGGACAGGATACCGTCCGACTATGGCTACACCTTC
CSVERDRIPSDYGYTF
>-|TRBD2|TRBJ2-7|TRBV7-2
TGTGCCAGCAGCGATACTAGCGGGAGGGTCTACGAGCAGTACTTC
CASSDTSGRVYEQYF
>-|-|TRBJ2-6|TRBV28
TGTGCCATAACAACAGGGTCAGCGGGGGCCAACGTCCTGACTTTC
CAITTGSAGANVLTF
>-|-|TRBJ1-3|TRBV30
TGTGCCTGGAGTGTACTTTTGGGAGCCGGAGACACCATATATTTT
CAWSVLLGAGDTIYF
>-|TRBD1|TRBJ2-7|TRBV6-5
TGTGCCAGCAGTACCTCGACAGGGCTAACCTACGAGCAGTACTTC
CASSTSTGLTYEQYF
>once|TRBD1|TRBJ1-1|TRBV19
TGTGCCAGTAGTATGGGGGACAGGGCCGGGGGCACTGAAGCTTTCTTT
CASSMGDRAGGTEAFF
>-|-|TRBJ2-5|TRBV6-5
TGTGCCAGCAGTTACTCTAACAGGGGGGGACAAGAGACCCAGTACTTC
CASSYSNRGGQETQYF
>-|-|TRBJ2-2|TRBV7-2
TGTGCCAGCAGGGGCGGGACCTACACCGGGGAGCTGTTTTTT
CASRGGTYTGELFF
>-|-|TRBJ1-2|TRBV19
TGTGCCAGTAGCCGAGGTCAAGACTATGGCTACACCTTC
CASSRGQDYGYTF
>-|TRBD1|TRBJ1-5|TRBV6-5
TGTGCCAGCAGGGCCGCAGGGGGAGATCAGCCCCAGCATTTT
CASRAAGGDQPQHF
>-|TRBD2|TRBJ2-7|TRBV7-8
TGTGCCAGCAGTTTAAGACTAGCGGGGGACTACGAGCAGTACTTC
CASSLRLAGDYEQYF